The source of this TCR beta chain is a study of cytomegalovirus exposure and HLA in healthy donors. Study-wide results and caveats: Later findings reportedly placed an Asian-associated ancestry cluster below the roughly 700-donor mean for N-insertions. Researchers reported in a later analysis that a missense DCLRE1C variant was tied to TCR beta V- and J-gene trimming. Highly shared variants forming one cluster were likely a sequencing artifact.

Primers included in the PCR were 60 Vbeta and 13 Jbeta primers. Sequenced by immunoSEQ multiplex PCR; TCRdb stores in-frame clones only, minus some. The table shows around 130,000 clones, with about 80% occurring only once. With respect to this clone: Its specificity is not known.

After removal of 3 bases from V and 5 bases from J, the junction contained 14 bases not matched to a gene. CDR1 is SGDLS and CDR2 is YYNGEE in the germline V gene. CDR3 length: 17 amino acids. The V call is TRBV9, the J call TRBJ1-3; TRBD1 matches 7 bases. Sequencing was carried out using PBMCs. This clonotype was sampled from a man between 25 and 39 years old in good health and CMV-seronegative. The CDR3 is CASSGSRQGSTRNTIYF. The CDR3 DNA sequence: TGTGCCAGCAGCGGGTCTAGACAGGGTTCGACGAGAAACACCATATATTTT. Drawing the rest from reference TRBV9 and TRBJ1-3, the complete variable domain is DSGVTQTPKHLITATGQRVTLRCSPRSGDLSVYWYQQSLDQGLQFLIQYYNGEERAKGNILERFSAQQFPDLHSELNLSSLELGDSALYFCASSGSRQGSTRNTIYFGEGSWLTVV.